A few counts support the clone carrying this TCR beta chain. MiXCR, run by TCRdb on the 5' RACE reads, gives a single entry per CDR3 protein. The table records roughly 50,000 distinct CDR3 sequences, over 15% of them present only once. V was cut by 2 bases and J by 5 bases, with 10 bases left in between. There are 14 residues in the CDR3. Germline-derived CDR1 and CDR2 are MDHEN and SYDVKM. The sequenced sample consisted of naive CD4+ T cells sorted from blood. As for subset: naive CD4+ T cells, CD4+CD45RA+CD25-. The chain recombines TRBV28 with TRBJ2-4; either TRBD1 or TRBD2 may supply D (5 bases each). The source of this sequence is a female donor with breast cancer. CDR3 in DNA: TGTGCCAGCAGTTTACAAGGGGACCAAAACATTCAGTACTTC. Translated, it gives CASSLQGDQNIQYF.